These T cell receptor beta chains were read from a single sample in a study of T cell changes during pregnancy in multiple sclerosis. Here immunoSEQ multiplex PCR was the method, and the copy in TCRdb shows in-frame clones only, minus some. The sample holds some 52,000 clones, around 92% seen once. Sequenced material: CD4+ T cells from peripheral blood mononuclear cells, taken in the third trimester of pregnancy. These TCRs come from a female donor with multiple sclerosis, enrolled in a pregnancy study. CDR3s include the opening cysteine and the closing phenylalanine or tryptophan. Fields, in order: J gene, D gene, clone size, V gene, CDR3 DNA, CDR3 protein. D genes are given only for firm matches. Rows give clone size only sometimes, using once, few, many, or a class for an expanded clone.

TRBJ2-3,TRBD2,NA,TRBV6-1,TGTGCCAGCAGCCCACTAGCGGCTAGCACAGATACGCAGTATTTT,CASSPLAASTDTQYF
TRBJ1-1,NA,NA,TRBV11-3,TGTGCCAGCAGCGCCAGGGGGAACACTGAAGCTTTCTTT,CASSARGNTEAFF
TRBJ2-1,NA,NA,TRBV5-1,TGCGCCAGCAGCTTGGGAGGGCGTAGCTCCTACAATGAGCAGTTCTTC,CASSLGGRSSYNEQFF
TRBJ2-1,NA,once,TRBV30,TGTGCCTGGAGTGTGGCTCTAGCAGGTAGTGAGCAGTTCTTC,CAWSVALAGSEQFF
TRBJ1-2,NA,NA,TRBV9,TGTGCCAGCAGCGGTGACAGGCCAGGAGGTGGCTACACCTTC,CASSGDRPGGGYTF
TRBJ2-7,NA,NA,TRBV27,TGTGCCAGCAGTTTTGGTGGGGCCTCCTACGAGCAGTACTTC,CASSFGGASYEQYF
TRBJ2-2,TRBD2,NA,TRBV2,TGTGCCAGCAGGGGAGACAAGGGAGGGTCCGGGGAGCTGTTTTTT,CASRGDKGGSGELFF
TRBJ2-3,NA,NA,TRBV7-9,TGTGCCAGCAGCTTAATGGTAGCAGATACGCAGTATTTT,CASSLMVADTQYF
TRBJ2-5,TRBD1,NA,TRBV5-4,TGTGCCAGCAGCTTAAAACAGGGGGCTGGAGAGACCCAGTACTTC,CASSLKQGAGETQYF
TRBJ2-5,NA,NA,TRBV27,TGTGCCAGCAGTTCCCCTCCGGAGACCCAGTACTTC,CASSSPPETQYF